These 6 T cell receptor beta chains came from one sample sequenced in a study of molecular identifiers for immune sequencing clone quantification (dated by TCRdb to 2016 to 2018). Libraries were prepared through PCR. Reads for this sample came from an Illumina HiSeq 4000. TCRdb cleaned the public reads at Q25 with fastp, built clones with MiXCR and kept in-frame beta chains. Under each unique CDR3 protein, matching rows form one entry showing the most common genes and DNA. The sample profile shows about 510,000 distinct CDR3 sequences; about a fifth of them were found once. Roughly 0.81% of the sample is in the top ten clones. The sequencing sample was made of naive CD8+ T cells from blood, with Jurkat cell RNA spiked in. The cell subset or site tag for this specimen amounts to: FACS-sorted CD8+CD4-CCR7+CD45RA+ naive T cells. Receptors originate from a human donor in good health. Some libraries in this study had Jurkat cell RNA spiked in.

This clonotype was counted ten times or more. The DNA for the CDR3 is TGTGCCAGCAGTCCCCGGGGAAACAATCAGCCCCAGCATTTT. Translating it yields CASSPRGNNQPQHF. J is TRBJ1-5 and V is TRBV28; D unresolved. The CDR3 loop spans 14 amino acids. V lost 5 bases to trimming and J lost 3 bases, with 11 bases between them. From germline, CDR1 is MDHEN and CDR2 SYDVKM.

V usage is TRBV7-9 and J usage is TRBJ1-1; possible D gene TRBD1, 5 bases. V lost 1 base and J 10 bases, leaving 10 bases between the germline ends. The CDR3 is 12 amino acids. The germline V gene has CDR1 SEHNR and CDR2 FQNEAQ (reference sequence). The CDR3 spells CASSLDGGRAFF. The CDR3, as DNA: TGTGCCAGCAGCTTAGACGGGGGGAGAGCTTTCTTT. Looking up the rest from reference TRBV7-9 and TRBJ1-1 gives the full variable domain: DTGVSQNPRHKITKRGQNVTFRCDPISEHNRLYWYRQTLGQGPEFLTYFQNEAQLEKSRLLSDRFSAERPKGSFSTLEIQRTEQGDSAMYLCASSLDGGRAFFGQGTRLTVV.

The chain combines TRBV27 with TRBJ1-2; maybe TRBD1 (5 bases). The V gene lost 6 bases and the J gene lost 2 bases, with 13 bases spanning the gap. This CDR3 spans 14 amino acids. CDR1 and CDR2 from the germline V gene are MNHEY and SMNVEV (reference sequence). The CDR3 reads CASRTGLANYGYTF. The CDR3 DNA reads as TGTGCCAGCAGAACGGGGCTGGCCAACTATGGCTACACCTTC.

This clonotype was seen repeatedly, ten times or more. The V gene is TRBV13, the J gene TRBJ2-1; D gene ambiguous. Germline CDR1 and CDR2: PRHDT and FYEKMQ (reference sequence). The CDR3 has 12 amino acids. Trimming shortened V by 5 bases and J by 15 bases, and 17 bases separated the two germline ends. The chain's CDR3 is CASSRGWPGSFF. CDR3 coding DNA: TGTGCCAGCAGCAGAGGATGGCCCGGCTCGTTCTTC. Together with reference TRBV13 and TRBJ2-1, the CDR3 gives the full variable domain: AAGVIQSPRHLIKEKRETATLKCYPIPRHDTVYWYQQGPGQDPQFLISFYEKMQSDKGSIPDRFSAQQFSDYHSELNMSSLELGDSALYFCASSRGWPGSFFGPGTRLTVL.

In this sample, this clonotype turned up many times. The chain has TRBV4-1 and TRBJ1-3; D gene uncertain. V was clipped by 4 bases and J by 4 bases, with 17 bases between them. Germline values: CDR1 MGHRA, CDR2 YSYEKL. The CDR3 covers 16 residues. The CDR3 nucleotides read TGCGCCAGCAGCCTAACCCTGCCGGGATCAGGAAACACCATATATTTT. It encodes CASSLTLPGSGNTIYF.

There are many counts of this clonotype. This chain links TRBV6-6 with TRBJ2-5; D is tentatively TRBD1 or TRBD2 (6 bases each). Trimming took 2 bases from V and 4 from J, leaving 8 bases between them. The CDR3 contains 13 residues. Germline V gene sequence: CDR1 MNHNY, CDR2 SVGAGI (reference sequence). The CDR3 nucleotides read TGTGCCAGCAGTTACAGGGGGGCAGAGACCCAGTACTTC. It codes for CASSYRGAETQYF.